A selection of T cell receptor beta chains follows, all from one sample in a study of radiation and T cells in renal cell carcinoma. Data came from immunoSEQ multiplex PCR; TCRdb stores just in-frame clones and leaves some out. In the table there are about 23,000 clones, about 62% of which are singletons. The sequencing used tumor tissue, collected from a patient whose treatment was nephrectomy without radiotherapy. The receptor source for this set is a man aged 40-49 years with renal cell carcinoma. Both conserved end residues are part of each CDR3. A D gene is named only where the DNA matches it firmly. Clone size is not always given. Where it is, it says once, few, many or a class for expanded clones.

V gene	clone size	D gene	J gene	CDR3 protein	CDR3 DNA
TRBV6-5	.	.	TRBJ2-5	CASRAMTQYF	TGTGCCAGCAGGGCAATGACCCAGTACTTC
TRBV5-8	.	.	TRBJ1-5	CASSPEGFYRPSNQPQHF	TGTGCCAGCAGCCCCGAGGGGTTTTATAGACCGAGCAATCAGCCCCAGCATTTT
TRBV7-8	.	TRBD1	TRBJ2-3	CASSLATGTGSTDTQYF	TGTGCCAGCAGCTTAGCTACCGGGACAGGGAGCACAGATACGCAGTATTTT
TRBV5-1	.	TRBD1	TRBJ2-2	CASSQGQGIDGGELFF	TGCGCCAGCAGCCAGGGACAGGGCATCGATGGCGGGGAGCTGTTTTTT
TRBV18	.	TRBD1	TRBJ1-1	CASSPGTGRTEAFF	TGTGCCAGCTCTCCTGGGACAGGGAGGACTGAAGCTTTCTTT
TRBV28	.	.	TRBJ2-2	CASLVRASTGELFF	TGTGCCAGCCTTGTTAGGGCTTCCACCGGGGAGCTGTTTTTT
TRBV5-1	.	.	TRBJ2-1	CASSSAGGYNEQFF	TGCGCCAGCAGCTCCGCCGGGGGATACAATGAGCAGTTCTTC
TRBV5-1	once	.	TRBJ2-7	CASSLRYRVEGEQYF	TGCGCCAGCAGCTTGAGATACCGGGTGGAGGGCGAGCAGTACTTC
TRBV5-6	.	.	TRBJ1-2	CASSPTEPNYGYTF	TGTGCCAGCAGCCCGACAGAACCTAACTATGGCTACACCTTC
TRBV5-1	once	.	TRBJ1-2	CASSLAEGYYGYTF	TGCGCCAGCAGCTTGGCCGAGGGTTACTATGGCTACACCTTC
TRBV14	.	.	TRBJ1-6	CASSQGAGNSPLHF	TGTGCCAGCAGCCAAGGGGCAGGAAATTCACCCCTCCACTTT
TRBV5-6	medium-sized	.	TRBJ2-3	CASSLGSTDTQYF	TGTGCCAGCAGCTTGGGGAGCACAGATACGCAGTATTTT
TRBV28	.	.	TRBJ2-7	CASSSSARPYEQYF	TGTGCCAGCAGTTCTAGCGCTAGACCCTACGAGCAGTACTTC
TRBV6-5	.	TRBD1	TRBJ1-2	CASNAGGYGYTF	TGTGCCAGCAACGCAGGGGGATATGGCTACACCTTC
TRBV18	.	.	TRBJ2-7	CASSPPGAGTYEQYF	TGTGCCAGCTCACCGCCAGGCGCCGGTACCTACGAGCAGTACTTC
TRBV9	.	.	TRBJ2-3	CASSVAATGTDTQYF	TGTGCCAGCAGCGTAGCGGCCACGGGGACAGATACGCAGTATTTT
TRBV4-3	.	TRBD1	TRBJ1-1	CASSQTQGALTEAFF	TGCGCCAGCAGCCAAACACAGGGGGCGCTGACTGAAGCTTTCTTT
TRBV5-8	.	.	TRBJ1-1	CASSQSWNTEAFF	TGTGCCAGCAGCCAATCCTGGAACACTGAAGCTTTCTTT
TRBV28	.	TRBD1	TRBJ2-7	CATATGAYEQYF	TGTGCCACGGCCACAGGGGCTTACGAGCAGTACTTC
TRBV6-6	.	.	TRBJ1-2	CASSPGPQRYGYTF	TGTGCCAGCAGTCCCGGACCCCAAAGGTATGGCTACACCTTC
TRBV27	once	.	TRBJ1-2	CASSLYADQRGYTF	TGTGCCAGCAGTTTATACGCAGACCAGAGGGGCTACACCTTC